This paragraph covers one T cell receptor beta chain sequence. Its antigen is unidentified. The data belong to a study of T cell responses to AZD1222 COVID-19 vaccine. Findings of the study overall: Across the whole spike, CD4 TCRs peaked at regions 160-218 and 743-854. Only 6 or 7 people who got AZD1222 tested seropositive at baseline.

The protocol was immunoSEQ multiplex PCR, while the TCRdb copy is restricted to in-frame clones and leaves out a portion. The sample shows about 130,000 clones, approximately 92% of them seen only once. This CDR3 has 14 amino acids. Germline V lookup: CDR1 SGHNT, CDR2 YYREEE (reference sequence). V was pared by 4 bases and J by 1 base, with 11 bases between. The rearrangement uses TRBV5-4 and TRBJ1-1, with D perhaps matching TRBD1 (5 bases). Here the sequenced sample was peripheral blood, taken 28 days after the second AZD1222 dose. The sequence was collected from an adult who received the AZD1222 COVID-19 vaccine. This chain's CDR3 is CASSGVGENTEAFF. Here the CDR3 DNA reads TGTGCCAGCAGCGGGGTGGGGGAGAACACTGAAGCTTTCTTT.